The present T cell receptor beta chain was sequenced within a study of shared clonotypes between healthy human individuals. Positive CCR7 selection of CD45RO-negative cells yielded the naive CD8 cells, and terminally differentiated effector memory CD45RA+ cells were excluded. The deep-level immunoSEQ assay was used. TCRdb's copy holds only in-frame clones and misses some; the assay was immunoSEQ multiplex PCR. The data show fewer than 1 million clones, with about 96% seen just once and less than 0.25% held by the top ten. CDR1 and CDR2 (germline): WSHSY, SAAADI. The CDR3 spans 15 residues. V lost 4 bases and J 2 bases, leaving 11 bases between the germline ends.

The clonotype originates from a man aged 25 to 40 in good health. The chain employs TRBV10-2 and TRBJ1-4; no clear D. The sample was naive CD8+ T cells sorted from blood. The CDR3 coding sequence is TGCGCCAGCAGTGGGACTGATGAGACTAATGAAAAACTGTTTTTT. It codes for CASSGTDETNEKLFF.